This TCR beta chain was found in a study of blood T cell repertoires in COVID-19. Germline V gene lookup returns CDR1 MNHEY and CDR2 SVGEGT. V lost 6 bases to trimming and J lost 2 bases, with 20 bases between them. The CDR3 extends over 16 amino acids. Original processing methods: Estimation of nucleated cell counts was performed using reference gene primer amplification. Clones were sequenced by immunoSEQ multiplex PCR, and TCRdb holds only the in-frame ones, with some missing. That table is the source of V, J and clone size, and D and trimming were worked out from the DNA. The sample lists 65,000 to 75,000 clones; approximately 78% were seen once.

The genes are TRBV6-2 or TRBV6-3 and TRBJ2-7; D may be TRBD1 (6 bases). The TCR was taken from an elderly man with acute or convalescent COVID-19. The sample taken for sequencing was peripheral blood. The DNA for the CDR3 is TGTGCCAGCAGCCCGTTTTTGGGACAAAGGACCTACGAGCAGTACTTC. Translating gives CASSPFLGQRTYEQYF.